The present TCR beta chain was sequenced within a study of somatic mutations in cytotoxic T cells in rheumatoid arthritis. Across the whole study: Flow sorting at nearly 100% purity was applied to some V beta antibody-stained T-cell populations, which included V beta1+ cells sequenced for TCRB. Study-level findings and limits: Among patients with rheumatoid arthritis, but not healthy controls, CD8+ clonality increased with age.

As to this clone: As yet, its antigen is unknown.

TCRdb's table, derived via immunoSEQ multiplex PCR, lists solely in-frame clones and lacks some. The data contain over 8,500 clones, 73% of them singletons. V shed 2 bases and J shed 0 bases, with 23 bases lying between them. The CDR3 extends over 20 amino acids. Germline loops: CDR1 LGHNT, CDR2 FRNRAP. Material: CD8+ T cells sorted from blood. This clonotype was obtained from a man between 60 and 70 years old in good health. The rearrangement links TRBV12-5 to TRBJ1-3; D not resolved. The CDR3 region is CASGLSSVPPRHCSGNTIYF. The CDR3 nucleotides read TGTGCTAGTGGTTTGAGTAGCGTCCCCCCGAGGCATTGCTCTGGAAACACCATATATTTT.